This paragraph covers one T cell receptor beta chain sequence. There is no known antigen for this receptor. Base qualities are not at hand, and no much larger clone is one base apart. The sample originates from a study of post-analysis software for immune sequencing data (dated by TCRdb to the mid-2010s). For the study in its entirety: Relapsing-remitting, secondary progressive and progressive-relapsing multiple sclerosis were recorded as disease courses, and subtype annotation was lacking for some patients. A subset of samples was prepared in parallel using single-end sample barcoding, then pooled and co-amplified after Illumina adapter ligation. The patient repertoires were set against about eleven previously published healthy control repertoires from donors whose ages ranged from roughly 6 to 25 years.

Overall study results and their limits: Direct clustering with F measure revealed strong co-clustering of samples prepared in the same batch, which led to a batch-effect correction. Roughly 5 TRBV segments, including TRBV5-6, TRBV5-1 and TRBV20-1, were significantly more frequent in patients than controls. Multiple sclerosis patients had significantly lower normalized Chao1 diversity than controls, a result that suggests substantial peripheral T-cell clonal expansion. The control group was slightly older than the multiple sclerosis patient group.

The method was PCR. This sample was sequenced with an Illumina HiSeq 2500. Unique molecular identifiers were incorporated into TCR beta cDNA libraries to reduce PCR and sequencing biases. Some 500,000 cDNA molecules were obtained for every 1 to 10 million input T cells, so each molecule roughly corresponded to one T cell. The same protocol used for the earlier healthy control dataset was applied to prepare and sequence the patient libraries. Within a given batch, samples were prepared together, multiplexed and sequenced on the same HiSeq lane. The paper's data handling went like this. MIGEC was used to process the raw barcoded reads, and molecular identifier groups with only a single read were discarded before consensus assembly and CDR3 extraction. VDJtools was used for post-analysis of the clonotype tables, with diversity normalized by down-sampling every dataset to the smallest sample size. To correct batch-related cross-sample contamination, repertoire overlap clustering matched CDR3 amino acid sequences but not nucleotide sequences. In-frame beta chains were kept once TCRdb had trimmed the public reads at Q25 with fastp and called clones with MiXCR. Entries are consolidated by CDR3 protein sequence, retaining the most common genes and DNA. TCRdb, not the authors, supplied the V and J calls. The sample contains 750,000 to 950,000 distinct CDR3 sequences, approximately 57% of them found a single time. Clones ranked in the top ten supply 4.6% of the sample.

From the cysteine up to the phenylalanine, the CDR3 has a length of 14 residues. The retained sequence is limited to the CDR3, 42 bases, with the frame set at the first base. From a lookup of the germline V gene (reference sequence), CDR1 and CDR2 are DFQATT and SNEGSKA. Germline trimming: 3 bases from V, 6 bases from J; junction bases outside gene matches: 8. To demonstrate the VDJtools post-analysis software, TCR beta repertoires were profiled from the peripheral blood of more than ten young patients with multiple sclerosis. The multiple sclerosis patients were children and adolescents between roughly 6 and 16 years of age.

The chain was built from TRBV20-1 and TRBJ2-1, with 7 middle bases fitting TRBD2. The origin of this receptor is a girl aged 5 to 17 with multiple sclerosis. The specimen was blood. Read as DNA, the sequence is TGCAGTGCTAGTATCGGGCTAGCGGTCAATGAGCAGTTCTTC. It specifies CSASIGLAVNEQFF.